The present T cell receptor beta chain was sequenced within a study of tumor-infiltrating lymphocytes in glioblastoma multiforme. Study observations and caveats: Just one glioblastoma patient contributed to the TCR-mutation comparison. The T cells in this sample were not sorted into functional subsets. Detected clone frequencies may not reflect cell counts, being RNA-based.

V lost 6 bases to trimming and J lost 5 bases, with 8 bases between them. This CDR3 region has 12 residues. This clonotype was counted only a few times. Its antigen remains unidentified. Three nested ARM-PCR rounds with V-beta and C-beta primers built TCRB libraries. TCRB cDNA was made from 0.5 ug total RNA. TCRdb re-derived calls from the multiplex PCR reads in MiXCR, one entry per CDR3 protein. The data hold approximately 9,300 distinct CDR3 sequences, with approximately 70% observed a single time. The source material was brain tumor tissue. This TCR derives from a male donor with glioblastoma. This chain uses TRBV12-3 or TRBV12-4 with TRBJ2-4; D unresolved. In DNA, the CDR3 is TGTGCCAGCAGGTACTGGGAAAACATTCAGTACTTC. Translation: CASRYWENIQYF.